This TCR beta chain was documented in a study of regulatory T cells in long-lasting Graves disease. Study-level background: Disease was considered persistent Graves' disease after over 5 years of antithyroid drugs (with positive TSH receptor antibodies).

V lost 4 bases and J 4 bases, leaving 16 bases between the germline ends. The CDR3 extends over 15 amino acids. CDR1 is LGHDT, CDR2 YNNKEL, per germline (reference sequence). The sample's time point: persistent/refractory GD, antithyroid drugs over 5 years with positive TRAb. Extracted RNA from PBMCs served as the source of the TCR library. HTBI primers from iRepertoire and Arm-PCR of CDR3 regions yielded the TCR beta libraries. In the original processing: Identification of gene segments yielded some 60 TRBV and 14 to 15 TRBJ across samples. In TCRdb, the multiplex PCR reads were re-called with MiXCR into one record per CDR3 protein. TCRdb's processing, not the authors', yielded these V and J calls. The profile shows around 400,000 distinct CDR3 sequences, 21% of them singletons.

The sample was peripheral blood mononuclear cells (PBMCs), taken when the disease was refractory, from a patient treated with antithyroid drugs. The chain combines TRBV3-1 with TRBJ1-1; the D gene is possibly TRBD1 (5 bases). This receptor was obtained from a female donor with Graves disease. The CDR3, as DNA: TGTGCCAGCAGCCCACTCCACCGGGGGAGCACTGAAGCTTTCTTT. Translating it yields CASSPLHRGSTEAFF.